This is a list of T cell receptor beta chains from one sample in a study of shared clonotypes between healthy human individuals. The repertoire was sequenced with immunoSEQ multiplex PCR; TCRdb's copy has only in-frame clones and lacks some. The repertoire holds 2 million to 3 million clones, with approximately 92% as singletons. The sequencing input was naive CD4+ T cells sorted from blood. The receptors derive from a young man in good health. The CDR3 runs from the conserved cysteine through the conserved F or W. D genes are given only for firm matches. Clone size is not always given. Where it is, it says once, few, many or a class for expanded clones.

J: TRBJ2-3
D: TRBD1
V: TRBV28
size: NA
DNA: TGTGCCAGCAGTTTATTGGACAGGGATACGCAGTATTTT
CDR3: CASSLLDRDTQYF

J: TRBJ2-7
D: NA
V: TRBV7-2
size: once
DNA: TGTGCCAGCAGCTTAACCGAGGGCCTGAACTACGAGCAGTACTTC
CDR3: CASSLTEGLNYEQYF

J: TRBJ1-1
D: NA
V: TRBV5-1
size: NA
DNA: TGCGCCAGCTCCCTGGGAGGGAGAGAGACTGAAGCTTTCTTT
CDR3: CASSLGGRETEAFF

J: TRBJ1-6
D: NA
V: TRBV6-6
size: once
DNA: TGTGCCAGCAGTTACGTAGGGAATAATTCACCCCTCCACTTT
CDR3: CASSYVGNNSPLHF

J: TRBJ2-7
D: NA
V: TRBV28
size: NA
DNA: TGTGCCAGCAGTAAAGGGTACGAGCAGTACTTC
CDR3: CASSKGYEQYF

J: TRBJ1-5
D: NA
V: TRBV19
size: NA
DNA: TGTGCCAGTAGTATAAATTATAGCAATCAGCCCCAGCATTTT
CDR3: CASSINYSNQPQHF

J: TRBJ2-7
D: TRBD1
V: TRBV27
size: NA
DNA: TGTGCCAGCAGTTTACTTCAGGGGGCCGCGAGAGAGCAGTACTTC
CDR3: CASSLLQGAAREQYF

J: TRBJ2-1
D: NA
V: TRBV7-6
size: NA
DNA: TGTGCCAGCAGCTCGGGGGTTGATAAGTTCTTC
CDR3: CASSSGVDKFF

J: TRBJ1-6
D: NA
V: TRBV9
size: NA
DNA: TGTGCCAGCAGCCGAGGGGTTTTCGATTCACCCCTCCACTTT
CDR3: CASSRGVFDSPLHF

J: TRBJ2-5
D: TRBD1
V: TRBV5-4
size: NA
DNA: TGTGCCAGCAGCCTACTGGGACAGGGGAGGCAAGAGACCCAGTACTTC
CDR3: CASSLLGQGRQETQYF

J: TRBJ2-2
D: NA
V: TRBV6-5
size: NA
DNA: TGTGCCAGCAGTTACTCGAAATGGGGCCCGGGGGAGCTGTTTTTT
CDR3: CASSYSKWGPGELFF

J: TRBJ2-5
D: NA
V: TRBV27
size: NA
DNA: TGTGCCAGCAGTTTATCGGGCAGGCAAGAGACCCAGTACTTC
CDR3: CASSLSGRQETQYF

J: TRBJ2-3
D: TRBD1
V: TRBV19
size: NA
DNA: TGTGCCAGTAGTCCGGGACAGGGAGGAAGAGATACGCAGTATTTT
CDR3: CASSPGQGGRDTQYF

J: TRBJ2-1
D: NA
V: TRBV29-1
size: NA
DNA: TGCAGCGTTGAAGATCGTAGGACGGTTCCCTACAATGAGCAGTTCTTC
CDR3: CSVEDRRTVPYNEQFF

J: TRBJ1-3
D: NA
V: TRBV9
size: NA
DNA: TGTGCCAGCAGCGTAATGGCAGCCTCCACAGCTGGAAACACCATATATTTT
CDR3: CASSVMAASTAGNTIYF

J: TRBJ1-1
D: NA
V: TRBV7-9
size: NA
DNA: TGTGCCAGCAGCCCAAATGGTCCAGCCCCGGGGGCTTTCTTT
CDR3: CASSPNGPAPGAFF

J: TRBJ1-3
D: TRBD1
V: TRBV27
size: NA
DNA: TGTGCCAGCAGTCCCCGACAGGGGTCTAAAGAAAACACCATATATTTT
CDR3: CASSPRQGSKENTIYF

J: TRBJ2-5
D: NA
V: TRBV30
size: NA
DNA: TGTGCCTGGACACGGAACTTCCAAGAGACCCAGTACTTC
CDR3: CAWTRNFQETQYF

J: TRBJ1-1
D: NA
V: TRBV15
size: NA
DNA: TGTGCCACCAGCAGAGAAGTGACCAAAACACTAACAGGATACACTGAAGCTTTCTTT
CDR3: CATSREVTKTLTGYTEAFF

J: TRBJ2-1
D: TRBD2
V: TRBV7-2
size: NA
DNA: TGTGCCAGCAGCTTAGGGTTAGCGGGGGGGCAACGGCAGTTCTTC
CDR3: CASSLGLAGGQRQFF